These T cell receptor beta chains were read from a single sample in a study of T cell repertoires in cytomegalovirus infection. One entry per CDR3 protein results from TCRdb running MiXCR on the reads. The table records 680,000 or so distinct CDR3 sequences, 35% to 45% of them present only once. The sequencing input was PBMCs. Source of these receptors: a human donor in good health (CMV status not recorded). Some clones in this sample may be carry-over from other donors' samples. Each CDR3 is given with its conserved first and last residue. D genes are given only for firm matches. Clone size is given for some rows only: seen once, a few or many times, or a class if the clone is expanded.

V	size	J	D	DNA	CDR3
TRBV5-6	-	TRBJ2-2	-	TGTGCCAGCAGCTTCTTCGCCTTGGGGGGGGCGCTGGCCGGGGAGCTGTTTTTT	CASSFFALGGALAGELFF
TRBV23-1	-	TRBJ2-7	-	TGCGCCAGCAGTCAATCGGGAATGGGGCAGGGCTCAAACGGCGGCAGCTACGAGCAGTACTTC	CASSQSGMGQGSNGGSYEQYF
TRBV19	few	TRBJ2-7	TRBD1	TGTGCCAGCCGGCGGACAGGGCGCTCCCCCTACGAGCAGTACTTC	CASRRTGRSPYEQYF
TRBV6-1	few	TRBJ2-6	-	TGTGCCAGCTCGAACCCCCCCTCTGGGGCCAACGTCCTGACTTTC	CASSNPPSGANVLTF
TRBV20-1	few	TRBJ2-1	-	TGCAGTGCTAGAGATTTCAGGGAAATCTACAATGAGCAGTTCTTC	CSARDFREIYNEQFF
TRBV20-1	-	TRBJ1-5	-	TGCAGTGCTAGTGGACGGGGGCCACAGCCCCAGCATTTT	CSASGRGPQPQHF
TRBV12-3/TRBV12-4	few	TRBJ1-2	TRBD1	TGTGCCAGCAGGGTCACCGGGACAGGGTATGGAACTAACTATGGCTACACCTTC	CASRVTGTGYGTNYGYTF
TRBV5-6	many	TRBJ2-3	-	TGTGCCAGCAGCTTGGGCGGGCGGGGTAGCACAGATACGCAGTATTTT	CASSLGGRGSTDTQYF
TRBV7-2	few	TRBJ2-3	TRBD2	TGTGCCAGCAGCTGGGTAGCGGGGGGGGGAGCTAGCACAGATACGCAGTATTTT	CASSWVAGGGASTDTQYF
TRBV6-5	few	TRBJ2-6	TRBD1	TGTGCCAGCAGTGGAACCGGGACAGGGAGTTCCGGGGCCAACGTCCTGACTTTC	CASSGTGTGSSGANVLTF
TRBV28	many	TRBJ2-7	-	TGTGCCAGCAGCCCACCGGGGCGCGAGCAGTACTTC	CASSPPGREQYF
TRBV20-1	few	TRBJ1-5	-	TGCAGTGCTAGAGCTGCCGGCCGGGGCGCAGCGCATCAGCCCCAGCATTTT	CSARAAGRGAAHQPQHF
TRBV4-1	-	TRBJ2-1	-	TGCGCCAGCCCTTTACCGTGGGCCTTAGGGGGTAATGAGCAGTTCTTC	CASPLPWALGGNEQFF
TRBV6-1	-	TRBJ1-2	-	TGTGCCAGCAGTTACGAATCCGGGAGGGTGGATGGCTACACCTTC	CASSYESGRVDGYTF
TRBV19	-	TRBJ2-7	TRBD1	TGTGCCAGTAGTATGCCCGGGACAGGAGGGCTCGAGCAGTACTTC	CASSMPGTGGLEQYF
TRBV12-3/TRBV12-4	-	TRBJ2-3	-	TGTGCCAGCAGTCCCCGGGCCTTCACAGTGGATACGCAGTATTTT	CASSPRAFTVDTQYF
TRBV28	-	TRBJ2-3	TRBD1	TGTGCCAGCAGTTTATTTTCGGGACAGGGGCTCGCAGATACGCAGTATTTT	CASSLFSGQGLADTQYF
TRBV7-2	many	TRBJ1-1	-	TGTGCCAGCAGCTTGTCGGGGAAAATGAACACTGAAGCTTTCTTT	CASSLSGKMNTEAFF
TRBV28	many	TRBJ1-5	-	TGTGCCAGCAGTCCGGCCCCTGGGGGCAATCAGCCCCAGCATTTT	CASSPAPGGNQPQHF
TRBV2	-	TRBJ2-7	TRBD1	TGTGCCAACCGGGACAGTTCCCACGAGCAGTACTTC	CANRDSSHEQYF
TRBV5-5	-	TRBJ1-3	-	TGTGCCAGCAGCGCCCTCCCGGACAGTAACTCTGGAAACACCATATATTTT	CASSALPDSNSGNTIYF
TRBV3-1	few	TRBJ2-1	-	TGTGCCAGCGCCAAGGGCGGGGGCCTAATGAATGAGCAGTTCTTC	CASAKGGGLMNEQFF
TRBV20-1	-	TRBJ2-7	TRBD2	TGCAGTGCTCCACTCCCACTAGCGGGAGCAAGCGAGCAGTACTTC	CSAPLPLAGASEQYF
TRBV2	-	TRBJ1-6	-	TGTGCCAGCAGCATGAAAACCCCCGCAAATTCACCCCTCCACTTT	CASSMKTPANSPLHF
TRBV28	-	TRBJ2-2	TRBD2	TGTGCCAGTCAACCTTTCAGCGGGAGAGTGGACACCGGGGAGCTGTTTTTT	CASQPFSGRVDTGELFF
TRBV7-6	few	TRBJ2-3	-	TGTGCCAGCAGCCCTCTGGGGGGCGAGGACACAGATACGCAGTATTTT	CASSPLGGEDTDTQYF
TRBV2	-	TRBJ1-2	-	TGTGCCAGCAGTGAAGTGGCAGCCTATGGCTACACCTTC	CASSEVAAYGYTF
TRBV7-3	-	TRBJ1-1	TRBD1	TGTGCCAGCAAGGGGGCCTCGGGCACTGAAGCTTTCTTT	CASKGASGTEAFF
TRBV11-2	-	TRBJ2-7	TRBD2	TGTGCCAGCAGCATTGGACTAGCGGGGGATCCCTACGAGCAGTACTTC	CASSIGLAGDPYEQYF
TRBV14	few	TRBJ2-1	-	TGTGCCAGCAGCCAAGACGCCCACAATGAGCAGTTCTTC	CASSQDAHNEQFF
TRBV10-3	few	TRBJ1-2	-	TGTGCCATCAGCTCCTCGGACGAGAAAGGCTACACCTTC	CAISSSDEKGYTF
TRBV27	few	TRBJ2-1	TRBD1	TGTGCCAGCAGTCCCTGGACAGGGGACGTGAATGAGCAGTTCTTC	CASSPWTGDVNEQFF
TRBV20-1	-	TRBJ2-7	-	TGCAGTGCTAGATCAGGAATCTACGAGCAGTACTTC	CSARSGIYEQYF
TRBV2	few	TRBJ2-4	-	TGTGCCATTCACCCCAGGGAAGTAGCCAAAAACATTCAGTACTTC	CAIHPREVAKNIQYF
TRBV27	-	TRBJ2-1	-	TGTGCCAGCAGTTTGCTCGGGGGCTACAATGAGCAGTTCTTC	CASSLLGGYNEQFF
TRBV12-3/TRBV12-4	few	TRBJ2-2	TRBD1	TGTGCCAGCAGTTTGAGGACAGGGCGGAACACCGGGGAGCTGTTTTTT	CASSLRTGRNTGELFF